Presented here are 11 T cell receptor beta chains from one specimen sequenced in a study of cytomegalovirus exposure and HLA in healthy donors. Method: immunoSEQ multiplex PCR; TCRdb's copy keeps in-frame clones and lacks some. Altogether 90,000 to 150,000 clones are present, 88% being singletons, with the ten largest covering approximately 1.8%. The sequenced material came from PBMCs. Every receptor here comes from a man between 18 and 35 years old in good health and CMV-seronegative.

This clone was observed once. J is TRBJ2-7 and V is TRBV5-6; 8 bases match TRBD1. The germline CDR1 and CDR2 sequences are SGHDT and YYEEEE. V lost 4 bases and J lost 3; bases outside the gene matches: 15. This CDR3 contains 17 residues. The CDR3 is CASSVKSEDRVIYEQYF. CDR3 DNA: TGTGCCAGCAGCGTAAAGAGCGAGGACAGGGTGATCTACGAGCAGTACTTC.

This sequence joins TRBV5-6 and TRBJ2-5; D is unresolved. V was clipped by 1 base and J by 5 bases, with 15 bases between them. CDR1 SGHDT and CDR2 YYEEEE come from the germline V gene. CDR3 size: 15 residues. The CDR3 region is CASSLITLPRETQYF. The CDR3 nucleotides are TGTGCCAGCAGCTTGATAACCCTACCTAGGGAGACCCAGTACTTC.

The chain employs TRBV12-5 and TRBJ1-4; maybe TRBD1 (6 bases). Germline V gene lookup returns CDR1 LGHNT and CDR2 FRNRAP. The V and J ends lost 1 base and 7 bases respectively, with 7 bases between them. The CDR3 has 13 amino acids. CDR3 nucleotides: TGTGCTAGTGGTTTGGACAGGGCTGAAAAACTGTTTTTT. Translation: CASGLDRAEKLFF.

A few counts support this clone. CDR3 loop: CASSPVLEHEQYF. The CDR3 bases are TGTGCCAGCTCACCCGTTTTAGAACACGAGCAGTACTTC. The chain is built from TRBV18 and TRBJ2-7; no firm D call. Deletions cut 3 bases from V and 5 bases from J, with 11 bases between. The CDR3 is 13 residues long. The germline gives CDR1 KGHSH, CDR2 LQKENI.

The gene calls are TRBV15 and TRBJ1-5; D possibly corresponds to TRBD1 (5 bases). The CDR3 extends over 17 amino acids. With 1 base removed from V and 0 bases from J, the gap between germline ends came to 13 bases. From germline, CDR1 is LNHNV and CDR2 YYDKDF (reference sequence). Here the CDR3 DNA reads TGTGCCACCAGCAGAGCGGTAGGGGCATATAGCAATCAGCCCCAGCATTTT. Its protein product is CATSRAVGAYSNQPQHF.

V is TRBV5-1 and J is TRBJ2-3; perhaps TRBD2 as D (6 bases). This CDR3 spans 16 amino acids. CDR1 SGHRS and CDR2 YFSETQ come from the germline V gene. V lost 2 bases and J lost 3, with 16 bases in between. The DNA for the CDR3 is TGCGCCAGCAGCTTCTCCTTTGGCGGGACTACAGATACGCAGTATTTT. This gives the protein CASSFSFGGTTDTQYF.

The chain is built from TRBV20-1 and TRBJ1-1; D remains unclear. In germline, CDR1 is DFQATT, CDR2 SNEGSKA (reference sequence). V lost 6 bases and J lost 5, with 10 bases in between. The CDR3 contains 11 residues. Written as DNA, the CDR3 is TGCAGTGCCTTTCGGGTTACTGAAGCTTTCTTT. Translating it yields CSAFRVTEAFF.

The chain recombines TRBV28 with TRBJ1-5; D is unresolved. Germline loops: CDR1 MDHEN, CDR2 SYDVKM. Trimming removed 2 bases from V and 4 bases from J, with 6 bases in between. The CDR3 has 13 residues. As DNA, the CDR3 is TGTGCCAGCAGTTTAATCGGTAATCAGCCCCAGCATTTT. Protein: CASSLIGNQPQHF.

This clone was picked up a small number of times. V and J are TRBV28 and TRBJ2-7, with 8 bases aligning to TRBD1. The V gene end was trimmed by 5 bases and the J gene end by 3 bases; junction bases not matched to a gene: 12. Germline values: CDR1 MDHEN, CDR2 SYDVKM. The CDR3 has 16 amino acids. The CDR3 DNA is TGTGCCAGCAGTCTAACAGGGGGGCGGCTTAGCTACGAGCAGTACTTC. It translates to CASSLTGGRLSYEQYF.

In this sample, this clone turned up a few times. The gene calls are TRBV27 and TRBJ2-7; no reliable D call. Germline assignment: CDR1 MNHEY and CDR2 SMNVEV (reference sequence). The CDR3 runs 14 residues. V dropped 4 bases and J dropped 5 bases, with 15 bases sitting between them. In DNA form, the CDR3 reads TGTGCCAGCAGTTCCCTCCCACGAGTGAACGAGCAGTACTTC. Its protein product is CASSSLPRVNEQYF.

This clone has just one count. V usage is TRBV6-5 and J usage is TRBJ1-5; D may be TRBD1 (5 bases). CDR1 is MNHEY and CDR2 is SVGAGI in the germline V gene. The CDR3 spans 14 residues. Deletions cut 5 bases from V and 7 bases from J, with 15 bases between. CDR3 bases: TGTGCCAGCAGTACCGGGGAGGGGCGCCAGCCCCAGCATTTT. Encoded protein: CASSTGEGRQPQHF.